The 12 T cell receptor beta chains presented below share a single source sample, sequenced in a study of shared clonotypes between healthy human individuals. The assay was immunoSEQ multiplex PCR, and TCRdb's table has in-frame clones only and misses some. The sample shows 850,000 to 1,200,000 clones, around 74% of them seen only once. Sequenced input: memory CD4+ T cells sorted from blood. The sample's subset: CD45RA-negative fraction. The origin of the receptors is a man younger than 30 in good health.

J is TRBJ2-1 and V is TRBV25-1; maybe TRBD2 (6 bases). V was clipped by 6 bases and J by 5 bases, with 23 bases between them. This CDR3 comprises 17 residues. Germline V gives CDR1 MGHDK, CDR2 SYGVNS. CDR3 nucleotide sequence: TGTGCCAGCAGCCCCAGGCGGTTAGCTAGCGAAGACAATGAGCAGTTCTTC. Its protein is CASSPRRLASEDNEQFF. Looking up the rest from reference TRBV25-1 and TRBJ2-1 gives the full variable domain: EADIYQTPRYLVIGTGKKITLECSQTMGHDKMYWYQQDPGMELHLIHYSYGVNSTEKGDLSSESTVSRIRTEHFPLTLESARPSHTSQYLCASSPRRLASEDNEQFFGPGTRLTVL.

This clone appeared once. The rearrangement uses TRBV19 and TRBJ2-2; 7 nucleotides line up with TRBD1. V trimming: 7 bases; J trimming: 4 bases; junction bases outside the gene matches: 6. Looked up from germline, CDR1 is LNHDA and CDR2 is SQIVND (reference sequence). There are 14 residues in the CDR3. In DNA form, the CDR3 reads TGTGCCAGTACGGGACAGTTCGGCACCGGGGAGCTGTTTTTT. This encodes CASTGQFGTGELFF. The variable domain in full, completed from reference TRBV19 and TRBJ2-2, reads DGGITQSPKYLFRKEGQNVTLSCEQNLNHDAMYWYRQDPGQGLRLIYYSQIVNDFQKGDIAEGYSVSREKKESFPLTVTSAQKNPTAFYLCASTGQFGTGELFFGEGSRLTVL.

This rearrangement joins TRBV5-1 to TRBJ1-1; D is uncertain. From germline, CDR1 is SGHRS and CDR2 YFSETQ. This CDR3 is built from 14 residues. The V end lost 0 bases, the J end lost 4 bases, and 10 bases lay between the germline ends. CDR3 bases: TGCGCCAGCAGCTTGGGCGGCATGGGCACTGAAGCTTTCTTT. It encodes CASSLGGMGTEAFF.

The chain has TRBV18 and TRBJ1-5; 7 bases map to TRBD1. The CDR3 is 14 residues long. From germline, CDR1 is KGHSH and CDR2 LQKENI. With 3 bases clipped from V and 5 bases from J, the junction kept 4 bases outside the gene matches. DNA for the CDR3: TGTGCCAGCTCACCGCAGGGGGGGGATCAGCCCCAGCATTTT. It codes for CASSPQGGDQPQHF.

This clone has a count of ten or more. V and J are TRBV11-3 and TRBJ2-5, with 7 nucleotides matching TRBD1. Germline CDR1 is SGHNT and CDR2 is YENEEA. The V and J ends lost 5 bases and 2 bases, in that order; junction bases with no gene match: 5. The CDR3 loop spans 14 amino acids. Here the CDR3 DNA reads TGTGCCAGCAGCCCTGGGACAGTACAAGAGACCCAGTACTTC. It yields the protein CASSPGTVQETQYF.

The chain joins TRBV18 to TRBJ1-4, with D possibly TRBD1 on 5 matching bases. V dropped 1 base and J dropped 2 bases, with 5 bases sitting between them. The CDR3 is 14 residues long. CDR1 is KGHSH and CDR2 is LQKENI in the germline V gene. The CDR3 spells CASSPRDTNEKLFF. The CDR3 DNA reads TGTGCCAGCTCACCACGGGACACTAATGAAAAACTGTTTTTT.

The gene calls are TRBV7-2 and TRBJ2-5; D gene unclear. The V gene's germline CDR1 is SGHTA and CDR2 FQGNSA. V lost 5 bases and J 2 bases, leaving 12 bases between the germline ends. This CDR3 is 14 amino acids long. The CDR3 loop reads CASSKRALQETQYF. CDR3 sequence (DNA): TGTGCCAGCAGCAAACGGGCACTTCAAGAGACCCAGTACTTC.

With regard to this clone: The sample carries other DNA sequences with the same CDR3. The chain links TRBV18 to TRBJ1-6; possible D gene TRBD1, 6 bases. The V end was cut by 2 bases, the J end by 6 bases, with 11 bases between. This CDR3 has 15 residues. The germline gives CDR1 KGHSH, CDR2 LQKENI. Here the CDR3 reads CASSPRQAGNSPLHF. The CDR3, as DNA: TGTGCCAGCTCACCAAGACAGGCCGGTAATTCACCCCTCCACTTT.

DNA of the CDR3: TGTGCCAGCAGCCCAGACAGGGCGTCCCTCCACTTT. Translated, it gives CASSPDRASLHF. The rearrangement uses TRBV11-2 and TRBJ1-6, with 7 positions matching TRBD1. There are 12 residues in the CDR3. Per germline, CDR1 SGHAT and CDR2 FQNNGV. V lost 5 bases and J lost 14; bases outside the gene matches: 6.

V gene TRBV6-1 combines with J gene TRBJ1-2; TRBD1 might be the D (6 bases). There are 15 residues in the CDR3. V was clipped by 7 bases and J by 4 bases, with 19 bases between them. The germline CDR1 and CDR2 sequences are MNHNS and SASEGT. As DNA, the CDR3 is TGTGCCAGCACCGATTCGTCAGGGGCCCCCTATGGCTACACCTTC. Translation: CASTDSSGAPYGYTF.

The chain is built from TRBV5-1 and TRBJ2-2; tentatively, D is TRBD1 (5 bases). V lost 4 bases and J 7 bases, leaving 14 bases between the germline ends. CDR3 size: 14 residues. Looked up from germline, CDR1 is SGHRS and CDR2 is YFSETQ. CDR3 loop: CASSRQSDSGELFF. Here the CDR3 DNA reads TGCGCCAGCAGCCGCCAGAGCGACAGCGGGGAGCTGTTTTTT.

The V call is TRBV5-4, the J call TRBJ2-2, with a possible D match to TRBD1 (6 bases). Germline-derived CDR1 and CDR2 are SGHNT and YYREEE (reference sequence). Trimming took 2 bases from V and 3 from J, leaving 23 bases between them. The CDR3 sequence is 19 residues long. The CDR3 reads CASSFARVWGLGDTGELFF. The DNA of the CDR3 is TGTGCCAGCAGCTTTGCCCGGGTCTGGGGGCTCGGGGACACCGGGGAGCTGTTTTTT.